A selection of T cell receptor beta chains follows, all from one sample in a study of shared clonotypes between healthy human individuals. TCRdb keeps only in-frame clones here, not all; method: immunoSEQ multiplex PCR. Of 600,000 to 800,000 clones in the sample, over 55% were seen once. Sequencing input: memory CD4+ T cells sorted from blood. Receptor source: a woman in her thirties in good health. Both conserved end residues are part of each CDR3. D genes are given only for firm matches. The size of a clone is reported for some rows only, either as once, few or many, or as a class for expanded clones.

-,TRBD2,TRBJ2-3,TRBV5-4,CASSFRLANAGRDTQYF,TGTGCCAGCAGCTTCAGACTAGCGAATGCAGGCAGAGATACGCAGTATTTT
-,-,TRBJ1-2,TRBV5-4,CASRNTGRSGYTF,TGTGCCAGCAGAAACACAGGGAGGTCTGGCTACACCTTC
-,-,TRBJ1-2,TRBV21-1,CASSKRSVPQNYGYTF,TGTGCCAGCAGCAAAAGATCCGTTCCCCAAAACTATGGCTACACCTTC
-,-,TRBJ2-5,TRBV7-6,CASSPAVRETQYF,TGTGCCAGCAGCCCAGCCGTTCGGGAGACCCAGTACTTC
-,-,TRBJ2-1,TRBV5-1,CASSLAGTIGGTYNEQFF,TGCGCCAGCAGCTTGGCGGGAACCATCGGGGGAACCTACAATGAGCAGTTCTTC
-,-,TRBJ1-4,TRBV4-2,CASSQDAGEEKLFF,TGTGCCAGCAGCCAAGATGCAGGGGAGGAAAAACTGTTTTTT
-,-,TRBJ2-3,TRBV5-1,CASSSGGSTDTQYF,TGCGCCAGCAGCAGTGGGGGAAGCACAGATACGCAGTATTTT
-,TRBD2,TRBJ2-2,TRBV5-1,CASSLEASGIRELFF,TGCGCCAGCAGCTTGGAGGCTAGCGGGATTCGGGAGCTGTTTTTT
once,TRBD2,TRBJ2-6,TRBV11-2,CASSSFGRGYGANVLTF,TGTGCCAGCAGCTCTTTTGGGAGGGGTTACGGGGCCAACGTCCTGACTTTC
-,-,TRBJ1-2,TRBV28,CASSYNTADYGYTF,TGTGCCAGCAGCTATAATACAGCTGACTATGGCTACACCTTC
-,-,TRBJ1-4,TRBV7-2,CASSLIGGLGEKLFF,TGTGCCAGCAGCTTAATCGGGGGCTTGGGCGAAAAACTGTTTTTT
-,-,TRBJ1-5,TRBV27,CASSIGGSNQPQHF,TGTGCCAGCAGTATAGGGGGTAGCAATCAGCCCCAGCATTTT
few,TRBD2,TRBJ2-2,TRBV10-2,CASSSGRSWTGELFF,TGCGCCAGCAGCAGCGGGAGAAGTTGGACCGGGGAGCTGTTTTTT
few,-,TRBJ2-2,TRBV7-2,CASSLESHRLGGELFF,TGTGCCAGCAGCTTAGAGTCCCACCGGCTAGGGGGGGAGCTGTTTTTT
many,-,TRBJ1-1,TRBV9,CASSVGGYGVTEAFF,TGTGCCAGCAGCGTAGGGGGATACGGGGTGACTGAAGCTTTCTTT
few,TRBD1,TRBJ2-7,TRBV11-2,CASSPSTGGYEQYF,TGTGCCAGCAGCCCCTCGACAGGGGGCTACGAGCAGTACTTC
-,TRBD2,TRBJ2-7,TRBV18,CASSPPSGNYEQYF,TGTGCCAGCTCACCGCCTAGCGGGAACTACGAGCAGTACTTC
-,-,TRBJ2-3,TRBV28,CASSFGVTQYF,TGTGCCAGCAGTTTTGGGGTGACGCAGTATTTT
-,TRBD1,TRBJ2-6,TRBV15,CATSRIRGQYSGANVLTF,TGTGCCACCAGCAGAATCCGGGGACAGTACTCTGGGGCCAACGTCCTGACTTTC
-,-,TRBJ2-1,TRBV28,CASIEIVGGQGYNEQFF,TGTGCCAGCATCGAAATTGTGGGGGGACAAGGTTACAATGAGCAGTTCTTC
once,-,TRBJ2-7,TRBV14,CASSQQASSDLAYEQYF,TGTGCCAGCAGCCAACAGGCCTCGTCGGACCTGGCCTACGAGCAGTACTTC
-,-,TRBJ1-5,TRBV6-1,CASSENGLGQPQHF,TGTGCCAGCAGTGAAAACGGGTTGGGACAGCCCCAGCATTTT
few,-,TRBJ1-2,TRBV6-1,CASTNDYGGYTF,TGTGCCAGCACCAACGACTATGGTGGCTACACCTTC
-,-,TRBJ2-1,TRBV9,CASSVVAGINEQFF,TGTGCCAGCAGCGTAGTAGCAGGGATCAATGAGCAGTTCTTC